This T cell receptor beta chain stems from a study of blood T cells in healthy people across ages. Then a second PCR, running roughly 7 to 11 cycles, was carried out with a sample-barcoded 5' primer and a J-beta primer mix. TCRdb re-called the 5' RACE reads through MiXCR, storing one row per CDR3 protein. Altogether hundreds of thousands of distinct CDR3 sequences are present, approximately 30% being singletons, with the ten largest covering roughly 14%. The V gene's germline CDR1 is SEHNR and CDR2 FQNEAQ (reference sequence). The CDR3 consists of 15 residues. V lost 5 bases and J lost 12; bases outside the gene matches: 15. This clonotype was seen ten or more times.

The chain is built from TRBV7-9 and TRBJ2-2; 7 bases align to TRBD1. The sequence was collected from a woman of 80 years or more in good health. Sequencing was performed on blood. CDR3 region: CASSAPDREGFKLFF. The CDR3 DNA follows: TGTGCCAGCAGCGCCCCCGACAGGGAAGGATTTAAGCTGTTTTTT.